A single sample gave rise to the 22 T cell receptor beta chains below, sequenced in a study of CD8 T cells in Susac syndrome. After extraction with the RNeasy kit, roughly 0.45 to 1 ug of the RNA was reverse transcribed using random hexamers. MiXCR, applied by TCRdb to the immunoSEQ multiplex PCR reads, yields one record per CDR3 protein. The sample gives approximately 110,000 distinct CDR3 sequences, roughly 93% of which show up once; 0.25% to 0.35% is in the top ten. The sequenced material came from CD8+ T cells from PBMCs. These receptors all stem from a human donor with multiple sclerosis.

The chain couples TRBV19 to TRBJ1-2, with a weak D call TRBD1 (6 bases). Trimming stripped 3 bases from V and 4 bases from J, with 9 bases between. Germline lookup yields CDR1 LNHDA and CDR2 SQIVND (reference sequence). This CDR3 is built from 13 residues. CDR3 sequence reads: CASSIGTTYGYTF. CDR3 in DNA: TGTGCCAGTAGTATTGGGACAACCTATGGCTACACCTTC.

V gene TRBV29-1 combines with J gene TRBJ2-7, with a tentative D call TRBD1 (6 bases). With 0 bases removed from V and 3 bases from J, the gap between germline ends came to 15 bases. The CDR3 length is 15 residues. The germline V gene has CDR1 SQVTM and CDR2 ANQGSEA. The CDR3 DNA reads TGCAGCGTTGAAGAGGGCGTCAGGGGACACTACGAGCAGTACTTC. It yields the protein CSVEEGVRGHYEQYF.

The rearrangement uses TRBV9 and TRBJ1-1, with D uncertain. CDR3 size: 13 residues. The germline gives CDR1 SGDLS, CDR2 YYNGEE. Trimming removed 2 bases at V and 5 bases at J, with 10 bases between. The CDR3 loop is CASSVPPATEAFF. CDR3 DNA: TGTGCCAGCAGCGTGCCGCCAGCGACTGAAGCTTTCTTT.

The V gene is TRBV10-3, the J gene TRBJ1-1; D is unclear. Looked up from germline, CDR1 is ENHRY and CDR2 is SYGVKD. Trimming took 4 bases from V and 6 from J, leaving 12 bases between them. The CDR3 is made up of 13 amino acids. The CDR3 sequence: CAISGGFPPEAFF. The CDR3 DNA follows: TGTGCCATCAGTGGGGGTTTCCCTCCTGAAGCTTTCTTT.

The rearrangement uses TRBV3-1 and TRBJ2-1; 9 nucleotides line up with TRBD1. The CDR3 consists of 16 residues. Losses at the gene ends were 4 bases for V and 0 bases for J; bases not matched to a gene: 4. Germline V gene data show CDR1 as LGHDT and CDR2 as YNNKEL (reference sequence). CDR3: CASSLKTGGSYNEQFF. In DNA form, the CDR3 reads TGTGCCAGCAGCCTCAAGACAGGGGGCTCCTACAATGAGCAGTTCTTC.

CDR3 loop: CASSRDRGNQPQHF. CDR3 nucleotides: TGTGCCAGCAGTAGAGACAGGGGCAATCAGCCCCAGCATTTT. V is TRBV12-3 or TRBV12-4 and J is TRBJ1-5, with TRBD1 identical over 7 bases. The length of the CDR3 is 14 residues. V lost 5 bases, J lost 2 bases, and 3 bases stayed unmatched.

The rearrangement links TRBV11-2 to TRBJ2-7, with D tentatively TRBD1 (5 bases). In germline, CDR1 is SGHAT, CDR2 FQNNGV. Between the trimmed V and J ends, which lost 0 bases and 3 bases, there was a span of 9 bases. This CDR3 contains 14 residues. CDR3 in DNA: TGTGCCAGCAGCTTAGAACAGGTGATCTACGAGCAGTACGTC. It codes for CASSLEQVIYEQYV.

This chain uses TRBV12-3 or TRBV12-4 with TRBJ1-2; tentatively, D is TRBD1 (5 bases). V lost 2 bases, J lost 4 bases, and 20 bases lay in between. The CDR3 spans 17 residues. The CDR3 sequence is CASSLTSQGPVGYGYTF. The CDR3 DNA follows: TGTGCCAGCAGTTTAACAAGTCAGGGCCCCGTAGGCTATGGCTACACCTTC.

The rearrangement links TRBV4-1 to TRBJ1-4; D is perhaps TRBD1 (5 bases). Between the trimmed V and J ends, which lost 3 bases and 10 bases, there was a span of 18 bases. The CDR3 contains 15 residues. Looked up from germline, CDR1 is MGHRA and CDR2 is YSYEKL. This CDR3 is CASSHGESRGGKLFF. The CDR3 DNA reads TGCGCCAGCAGCCACGGAGAGAGCCGGGGCGGAAAACTGTTTTTT.

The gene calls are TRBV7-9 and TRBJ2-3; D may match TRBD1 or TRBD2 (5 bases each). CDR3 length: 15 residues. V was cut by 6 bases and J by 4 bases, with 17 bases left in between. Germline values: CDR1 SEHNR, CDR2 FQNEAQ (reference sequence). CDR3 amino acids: CASRAPGRRPDTQYF. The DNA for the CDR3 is TGTGCCAGCAGGGCCCCGGGACGGCGGCCAGATACGCAGTATTTT.

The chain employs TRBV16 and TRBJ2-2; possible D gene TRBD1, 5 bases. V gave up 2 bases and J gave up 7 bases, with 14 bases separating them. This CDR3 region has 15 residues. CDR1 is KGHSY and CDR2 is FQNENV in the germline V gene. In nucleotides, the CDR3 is TGTGCCAGCAGCCAAGGGGCCCGGGTCGGCGGGGAGCTGTTTTTT. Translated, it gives CASSQGARVGGELFF. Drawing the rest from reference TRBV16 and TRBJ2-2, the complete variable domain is GEEVAQTPKHLVRGEGQKAKLYCAPIKGHSYVFWYQQVLKNEFKFLISFQNENVFDETGMPKERFSAKCLPNSPCSLEIQATKLEDSAVYFCASSQGARVGGELFFGEGSRLTVL.

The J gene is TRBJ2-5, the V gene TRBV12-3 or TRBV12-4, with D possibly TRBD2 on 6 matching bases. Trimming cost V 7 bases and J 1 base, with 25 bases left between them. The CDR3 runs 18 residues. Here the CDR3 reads CASTLYPPERASQETQYF. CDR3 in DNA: TGTGCCAGCACTCTCTACCCCCCCGAGCGGGCTAGCCAAGAGACCCAGTACTTC.

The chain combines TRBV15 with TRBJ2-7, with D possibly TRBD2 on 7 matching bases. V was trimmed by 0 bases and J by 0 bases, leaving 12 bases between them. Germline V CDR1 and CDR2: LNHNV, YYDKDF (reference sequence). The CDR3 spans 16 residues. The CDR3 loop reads CATSRDRGGSSYEQYF. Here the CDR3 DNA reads TGTGCCACCAGCAGAGATAGGGGGGGAAGCTCCTACGAGCAGTACTTC.

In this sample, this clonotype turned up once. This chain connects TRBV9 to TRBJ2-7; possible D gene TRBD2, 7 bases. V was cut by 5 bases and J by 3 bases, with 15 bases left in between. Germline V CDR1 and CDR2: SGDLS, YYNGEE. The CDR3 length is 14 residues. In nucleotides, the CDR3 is TGTGCCAGCAGTGAGGAGGGGGAGGGCTACGAGCAGTACTTC. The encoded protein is CASSEEGEGYEQYF.

CDR3 protein: CAPGTGTSFGANVLTF. The CDR3 nucleotides are TGTGCCCCCGGGACAGGGACCAGCTTTGGGGCCAACGTCCTGACTTTC. The chain links TRBV24-1 to TRBJ2-6; TRBD1 matches 9 bases. Germline CDR1 reads KGHDR; CDR2 reads SFDVKD. CDR3 length equals 16 residues. The trim removed 12 bases at V and 3 bases at J, leaving 11 bases unmatched.

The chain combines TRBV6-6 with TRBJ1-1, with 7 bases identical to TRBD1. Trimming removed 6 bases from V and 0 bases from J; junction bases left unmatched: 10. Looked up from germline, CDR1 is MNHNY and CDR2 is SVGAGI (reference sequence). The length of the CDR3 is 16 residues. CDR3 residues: CASSPGQRFLNTEAFF. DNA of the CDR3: TGTGCCAGCAGCCCGGGACAGAGATTTTTGAACACTGAAGCTTTCTTT.

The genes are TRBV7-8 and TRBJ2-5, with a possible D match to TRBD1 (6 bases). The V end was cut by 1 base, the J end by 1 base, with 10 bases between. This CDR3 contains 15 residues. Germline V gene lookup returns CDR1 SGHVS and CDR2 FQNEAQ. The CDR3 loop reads CASSLVVGAQETQYF. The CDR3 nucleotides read TGTGCCAGCAGCTTAGTGGTGGGGGCCCAAGAGACCCAGTACTTC.

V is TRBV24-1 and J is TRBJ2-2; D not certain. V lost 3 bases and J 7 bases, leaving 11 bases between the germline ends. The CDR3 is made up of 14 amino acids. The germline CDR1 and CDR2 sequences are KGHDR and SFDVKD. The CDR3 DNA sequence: TGTGCCACCAGTGATGTCACAGATTACGGGGAGCTGTTTTTT. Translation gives CATSDVTDYGELFF.

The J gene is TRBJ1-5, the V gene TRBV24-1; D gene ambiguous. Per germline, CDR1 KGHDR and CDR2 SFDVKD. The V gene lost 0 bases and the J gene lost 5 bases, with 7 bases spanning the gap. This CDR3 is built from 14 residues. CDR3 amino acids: CATSDLSSDQPQHF. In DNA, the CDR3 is TGTGCCACCAGTGATTTGAGCAGCGATCAGCCCCAGCATTTT.

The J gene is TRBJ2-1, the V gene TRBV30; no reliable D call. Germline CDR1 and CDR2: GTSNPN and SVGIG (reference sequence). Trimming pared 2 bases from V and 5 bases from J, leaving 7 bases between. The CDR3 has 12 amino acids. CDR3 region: CAWSSKHNEQFF. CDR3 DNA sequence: TGTGCCTGGAGTTCGAAGCACAATGAGCAGTTCTTC.

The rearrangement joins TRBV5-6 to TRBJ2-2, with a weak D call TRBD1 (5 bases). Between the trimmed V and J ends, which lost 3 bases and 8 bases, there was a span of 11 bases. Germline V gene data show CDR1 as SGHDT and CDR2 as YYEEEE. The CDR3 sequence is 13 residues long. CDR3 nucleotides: TGTGCCAGCAGCTCAGGGAATCTAGGGGAGCTGTTTTTT. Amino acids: CASSSGNLGELFF. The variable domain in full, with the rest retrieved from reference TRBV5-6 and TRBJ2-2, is DAGVTQSPTHLIKTRGQQVTLRCSPKSGHDTVSWYQQALGQGPQFIFQYYEEEERQRGNFPDRFSGHQFPNYSSELNVNALLLGDSALYLCASSSGNLGELFFGEGSRLTVL.

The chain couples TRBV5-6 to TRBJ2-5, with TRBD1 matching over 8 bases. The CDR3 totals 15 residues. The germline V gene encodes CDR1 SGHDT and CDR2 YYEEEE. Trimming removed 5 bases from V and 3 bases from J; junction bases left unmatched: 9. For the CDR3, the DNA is TGTGCCAGCAGGCGGCACGACAGGGGTAAAGAGACCCAGTACTTC. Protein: CASRRHDRGKETQYF.